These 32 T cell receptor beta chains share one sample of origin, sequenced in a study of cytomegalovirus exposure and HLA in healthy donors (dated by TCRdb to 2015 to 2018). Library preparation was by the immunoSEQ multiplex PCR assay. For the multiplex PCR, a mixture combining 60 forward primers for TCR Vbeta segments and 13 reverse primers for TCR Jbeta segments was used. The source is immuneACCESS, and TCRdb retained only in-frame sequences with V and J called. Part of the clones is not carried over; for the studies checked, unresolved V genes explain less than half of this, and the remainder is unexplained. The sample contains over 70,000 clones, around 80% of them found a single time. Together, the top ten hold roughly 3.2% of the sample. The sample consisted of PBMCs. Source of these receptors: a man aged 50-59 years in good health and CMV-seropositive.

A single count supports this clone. The CDR3 nucleotides are TGTGCCAGCAGCTTAGCGCCTCGGGGATCGGGCGGGGAGCTGTTTTTT. Its translation is CASSLAPRGSGGELFF. J is TRBJ2-2 and V is TRBV7-2, with a tentative D call TRBD2 (5 bases). This CDR3 spans 16 amino acids. V lost 0 bases, J lost 7 bases, and 15 bases lay in between. CDR1 is SGHTA, CDR2 FQGNSA, per germline.

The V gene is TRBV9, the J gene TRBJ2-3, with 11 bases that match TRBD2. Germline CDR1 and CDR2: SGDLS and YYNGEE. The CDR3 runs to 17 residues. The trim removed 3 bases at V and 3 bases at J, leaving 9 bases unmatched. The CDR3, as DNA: TGTGCCAGCAGCGCAAATTCCAGGACTAGCGGGACAGATACGCAGTATTTT. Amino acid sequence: CASSANSRTSGTDTQYF.

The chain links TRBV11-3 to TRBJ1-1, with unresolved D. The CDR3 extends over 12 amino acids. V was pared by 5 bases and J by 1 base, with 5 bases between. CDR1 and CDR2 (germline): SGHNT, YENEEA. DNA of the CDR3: TGTGCCAGCAGCCCTACGAACACTGAAGCTTTCTTT. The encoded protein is CASSPTNTEAFF.

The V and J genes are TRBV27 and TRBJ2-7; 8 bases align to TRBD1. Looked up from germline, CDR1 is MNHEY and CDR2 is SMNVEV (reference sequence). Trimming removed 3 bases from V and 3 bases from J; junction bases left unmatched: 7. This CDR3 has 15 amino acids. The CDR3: CASSLGQVFHYEQYF. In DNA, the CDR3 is TGTGCCAGCAGTTTGGGACAGGTCTTCCACTACGAGCAGTACTTC.

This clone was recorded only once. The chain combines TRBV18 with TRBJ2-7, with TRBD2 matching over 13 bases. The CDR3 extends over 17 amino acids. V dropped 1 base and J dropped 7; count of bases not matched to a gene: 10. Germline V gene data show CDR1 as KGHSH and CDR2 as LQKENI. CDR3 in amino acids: CASSPRPGLAGREEQYF. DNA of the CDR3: TGTGCCAGCTCACCACGCCCGGGACTAGCGGGACGTGAGGAGCAGTACTTC.

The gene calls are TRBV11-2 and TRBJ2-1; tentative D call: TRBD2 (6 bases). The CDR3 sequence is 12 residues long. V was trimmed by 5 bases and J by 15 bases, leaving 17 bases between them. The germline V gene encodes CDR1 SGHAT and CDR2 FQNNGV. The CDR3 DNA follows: TGTGCCAGCAGCCGCACCGGGGGAAGCGGGTTCTTC. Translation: CASSRTGGSGFF. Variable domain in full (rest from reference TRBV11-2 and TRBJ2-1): EAGVAQSPRYKIIEKRQSVAFWCNPISGHATLYWYQQILGQGPKLLIQFQNNGVVDDSQLPKDRFSAERLKGVDSTLKIQPAKLEDSAVYLCASSRTGGSGFFGPGTRLTVL.

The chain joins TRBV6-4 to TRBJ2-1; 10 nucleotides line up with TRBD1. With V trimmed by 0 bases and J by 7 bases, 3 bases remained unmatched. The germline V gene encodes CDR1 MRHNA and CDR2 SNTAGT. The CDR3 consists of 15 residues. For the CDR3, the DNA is TGTGCCAGCAGTGACTCTGAGGACAGGGGGAATGAGCAGTTCTTC. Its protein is CASSDSEDRGNEQFF.

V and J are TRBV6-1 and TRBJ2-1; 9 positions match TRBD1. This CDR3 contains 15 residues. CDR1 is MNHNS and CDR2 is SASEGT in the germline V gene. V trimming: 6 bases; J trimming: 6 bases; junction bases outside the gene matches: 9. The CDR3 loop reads CASRPGQGKGNEQFF. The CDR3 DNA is TGTGCCAGCAGGCCGGGACAGGGTAAAGGCAATGAGCAGTTCTTC.

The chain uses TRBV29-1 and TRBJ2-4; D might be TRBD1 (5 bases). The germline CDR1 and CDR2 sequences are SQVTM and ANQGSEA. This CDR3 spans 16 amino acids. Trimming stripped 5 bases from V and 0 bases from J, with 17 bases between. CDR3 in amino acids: CSVISQEILAKNIQYF. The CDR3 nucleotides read TGCAGCGTTATCTCACAGGAGATTCTAGCCAAAAACATTCAGTACTTC.

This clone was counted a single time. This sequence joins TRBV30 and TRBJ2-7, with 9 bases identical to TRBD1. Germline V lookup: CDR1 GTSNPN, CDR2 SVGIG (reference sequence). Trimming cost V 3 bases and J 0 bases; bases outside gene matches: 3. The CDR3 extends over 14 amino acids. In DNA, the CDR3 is TGTGCCTGGAGGGGGACAGGGAGCTCCTACGAGCAGTACTTC. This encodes CAWRGTGSSYEQYF.

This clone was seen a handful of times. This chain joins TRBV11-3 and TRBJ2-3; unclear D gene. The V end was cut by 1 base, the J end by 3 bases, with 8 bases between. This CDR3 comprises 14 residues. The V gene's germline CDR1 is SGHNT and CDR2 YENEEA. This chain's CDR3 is CASSLVDLTDTQYF. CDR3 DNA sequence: TGTGCCAGCAGCTTAGTCGACTTAACAGATACGCAGTATTTT.

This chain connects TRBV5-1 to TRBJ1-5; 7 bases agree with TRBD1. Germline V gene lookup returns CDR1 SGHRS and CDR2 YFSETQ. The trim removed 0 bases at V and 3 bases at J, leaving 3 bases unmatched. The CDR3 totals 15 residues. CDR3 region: CASSLEGGSNQPQHF. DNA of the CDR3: TGCGCCAGCAGCTTGGAAGGGGGCTCCAATCAGCCCCAGCATTTT.

The CDR3 bases are TGTGCCAGTAGTCCGGCGGGGGCCGGTGGCTACACCTTC. It yields the protein CASSPAGAGGYTF. The chain carries TRBV19 and TRBJ1-2; weak D call: TRBD1 (6 bases). Germline-derived CDR1 and CDR2 are LNHDA and SQIVND (reference sequence). The CDR3 loop spans 13 amino acids. V dropped 5 bases and J dropped 7 bases, with 14 bases sitting between them.

Here the CDR3 reads CAISPGQMNTEAFF. The CDR3 DNA follows: TGTGCCATCAGTCCGGGACAAATGAACACTGAAGCTTTCTTT. The V call is TRBV10-3, the J call TRBJ1-1; tentative D call: TRBD1 (6 bases). Germline V gene data show CDR1 as ENHRY and CDR2 as SYGVKD. V gave up 5 bases and J gave up 0 bases, with 10 bases separating them. The CDR3 runs 14 residues.

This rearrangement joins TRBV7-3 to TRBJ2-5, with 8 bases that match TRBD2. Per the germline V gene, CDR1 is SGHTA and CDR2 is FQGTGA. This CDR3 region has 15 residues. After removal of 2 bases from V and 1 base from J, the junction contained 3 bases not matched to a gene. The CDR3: CASSLAGTSQETQYF. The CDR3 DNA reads TGTGCCAGCAGCTTAGCCGGGACTAGCCAAGAGACCCAGTACTTC.

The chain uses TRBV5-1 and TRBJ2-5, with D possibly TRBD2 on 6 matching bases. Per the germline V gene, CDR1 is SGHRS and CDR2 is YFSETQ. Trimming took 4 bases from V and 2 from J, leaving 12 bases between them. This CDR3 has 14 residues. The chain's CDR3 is CASSASGAQETQYF. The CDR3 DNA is TGCGCCAGCAGCGCCTCGGGAGCTCAAGAGACCCAGTACTTC.

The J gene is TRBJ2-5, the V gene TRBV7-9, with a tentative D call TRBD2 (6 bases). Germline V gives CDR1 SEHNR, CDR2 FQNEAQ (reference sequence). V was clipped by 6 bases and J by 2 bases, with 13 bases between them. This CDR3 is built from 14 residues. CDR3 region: CASSFSGGQETQYF. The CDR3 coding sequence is TGTGCCAGCAGTTTTAGCGGAGGACAAGAGACCCAGTACTTC. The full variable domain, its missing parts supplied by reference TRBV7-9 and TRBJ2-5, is DTGVSQNPRHKITKRGQNVTFRCDPISEHNRLYWYRQTLGQGPEFLTYFQNEAQLEKSRLLSDRFSAERPKGSFSTLEIQRTEQGDSAMYLCASSFSGGQETQYFGPGTRLLVL.

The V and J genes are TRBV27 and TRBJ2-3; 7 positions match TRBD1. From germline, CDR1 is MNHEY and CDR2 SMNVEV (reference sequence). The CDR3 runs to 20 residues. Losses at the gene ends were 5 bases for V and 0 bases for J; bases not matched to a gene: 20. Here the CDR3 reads CASSTSPPGTETSSTDTQYF. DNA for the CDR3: TGTGCCAGCAGTACCAGCCCACCTGGGACAGAGACTTCTAGCACAGATACGCAGTATTTT.

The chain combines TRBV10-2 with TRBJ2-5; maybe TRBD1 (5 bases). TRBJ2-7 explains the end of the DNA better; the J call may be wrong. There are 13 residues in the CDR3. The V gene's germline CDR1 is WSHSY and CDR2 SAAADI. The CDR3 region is CASSVGPSYEQYF. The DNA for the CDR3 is TGCGCCAGCAGTGTGGGGCCTTCCTACGAGCAGTACTTC.

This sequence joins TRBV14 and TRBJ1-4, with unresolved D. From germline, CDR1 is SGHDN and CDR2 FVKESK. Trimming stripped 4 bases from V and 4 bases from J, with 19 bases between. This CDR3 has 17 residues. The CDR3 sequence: CASSPDGGRLGNEKLFF. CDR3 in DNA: TGTGCCAGCAGCCCCGATGGAGGCCGCCTTGGTAATGAAAAACTGTTTTTT.

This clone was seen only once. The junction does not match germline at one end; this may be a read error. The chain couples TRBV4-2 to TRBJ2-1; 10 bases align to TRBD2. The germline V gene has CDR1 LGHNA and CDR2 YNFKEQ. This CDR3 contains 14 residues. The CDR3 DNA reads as TGTGCCACCAGCCGGACTAGCGGTTATAATGAGCAGTTCTTC. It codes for CATSRTSGYNEQFF.

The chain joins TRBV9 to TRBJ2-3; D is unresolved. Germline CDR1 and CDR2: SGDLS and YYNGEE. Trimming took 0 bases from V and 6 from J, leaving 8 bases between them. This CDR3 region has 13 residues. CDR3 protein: CASSVDTTDTQYF. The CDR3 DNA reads TGTGCCAGCAGCGTAGATACTACCGATACGCAGTATTTT.

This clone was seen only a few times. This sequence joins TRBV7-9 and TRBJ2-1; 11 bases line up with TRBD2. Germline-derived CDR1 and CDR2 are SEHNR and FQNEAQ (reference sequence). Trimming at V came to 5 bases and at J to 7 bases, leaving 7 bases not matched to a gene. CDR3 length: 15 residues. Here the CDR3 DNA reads TGTGCCAGCAGCGATAGCGGGAGGGCCGGTAATGAGCAGTTCTTC. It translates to CASSDSGRAGNEQFF. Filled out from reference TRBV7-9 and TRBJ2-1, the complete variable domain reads DTGVSQNPRHKITKRGQNVTFRCDPISEHNRLYWYRQTLGQGPEFLTYFQNEAQLEKSRLLSDRFSAERPKGSFSTLEIQRTEQGDSAMYLCASSDSGRAGNEQFFGPGTRLTVL.

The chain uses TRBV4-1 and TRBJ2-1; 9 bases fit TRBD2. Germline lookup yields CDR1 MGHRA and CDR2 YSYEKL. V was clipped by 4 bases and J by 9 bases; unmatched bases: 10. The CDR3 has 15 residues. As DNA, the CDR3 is TGCGCCAGCAGCCCCGTAGCGGGAGATGGTGGTGAGCAGTTCTTC. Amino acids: CASSPVAGDGGEQFF.

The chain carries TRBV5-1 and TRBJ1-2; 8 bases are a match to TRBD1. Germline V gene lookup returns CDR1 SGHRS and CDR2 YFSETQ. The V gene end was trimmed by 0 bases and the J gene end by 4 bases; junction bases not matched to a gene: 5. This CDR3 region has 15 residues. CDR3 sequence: CASSLDGQGAYGYTF. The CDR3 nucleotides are TGCGCCAGCAGCTTGGACGGACAGGGCGCCTATGGCTACACCTTC.

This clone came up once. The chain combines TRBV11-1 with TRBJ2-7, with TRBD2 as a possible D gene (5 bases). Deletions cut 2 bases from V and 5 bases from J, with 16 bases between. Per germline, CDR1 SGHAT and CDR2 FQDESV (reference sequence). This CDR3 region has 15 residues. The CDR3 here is CASSLSAVVVDEQYF. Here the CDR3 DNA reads TGTGCCAGCAGCTTATCAGCGGTGGTTGTAGACGAGCAGTACTTC.

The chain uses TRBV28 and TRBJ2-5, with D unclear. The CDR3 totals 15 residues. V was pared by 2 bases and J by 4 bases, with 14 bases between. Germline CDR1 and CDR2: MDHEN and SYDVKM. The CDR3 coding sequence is TGTGCCAGCAGTTTACCTCTTGGCAGGTCAGAGACCCAGTACTTC. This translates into CASSLPLGRSETQYF.

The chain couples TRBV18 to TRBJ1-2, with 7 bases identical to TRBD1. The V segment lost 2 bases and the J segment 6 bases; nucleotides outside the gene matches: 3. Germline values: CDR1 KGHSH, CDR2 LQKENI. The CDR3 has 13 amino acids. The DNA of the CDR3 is TGTGCCAGCTCACCAGGGACAGAGCATGGCTACACCTTC. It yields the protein CASSPGTEHGYTF.

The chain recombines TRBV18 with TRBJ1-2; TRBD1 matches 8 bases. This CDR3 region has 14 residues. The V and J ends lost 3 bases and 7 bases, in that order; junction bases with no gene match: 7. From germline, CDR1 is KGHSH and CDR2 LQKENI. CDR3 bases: TGTGCCAGCTCACCGGCAGGGGGCTTTCGTGGCTACACCTTC. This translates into CASSPAGGFRGYTF.

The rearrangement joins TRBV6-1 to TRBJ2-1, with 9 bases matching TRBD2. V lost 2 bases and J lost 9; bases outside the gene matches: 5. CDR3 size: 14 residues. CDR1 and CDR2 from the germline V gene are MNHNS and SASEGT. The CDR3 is CASSELAGAGEQFF. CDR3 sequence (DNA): TGTGCCAGCAGTGAATTAGCGGGAGCAGGTGAGCAGTTCTTC.

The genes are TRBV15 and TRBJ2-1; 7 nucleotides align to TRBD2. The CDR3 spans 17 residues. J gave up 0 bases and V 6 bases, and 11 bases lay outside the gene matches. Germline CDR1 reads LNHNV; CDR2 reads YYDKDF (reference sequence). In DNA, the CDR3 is TGTGCCACCAGGTCTGATCGGGACTACCGCTCCTACAATGAGCAGTTCTTC. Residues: CATRSDRDYRSYNEQFF.

The DNA for the CDR3 is TGTGCCAGCAGTGTGACGCCGGGACAGGGGTCGTCCTACGAGCAGTACTTC. Translated, it gives CASSVTPGQGSSYEQYF. This chain links TRBV25-1 with TRBJ2-7; TRBD1 aligns across 10 bases. Unmatched junction bases numbered 10, after V lost 4 bases and J lost 1 base. CDR3 length equals 17 residues. Germline lookup yields CDR1 MGHDK and CDR2 SYGVNS.